This T cell receptor (beta chain) was sequenced during a study of CD8 T cells in Susac syndrome. Whole-study context: Blood was drawn from Susac syndrome patients while they were therapy-naive, on corticosteroids, or on intravenous immunoglobulin alone.

It was with random hexamers that about 0.45 to 1 ug RNA was reverse transcribed. With immunoSEQ multiplex PCR, TCR beta CDR3 was amplified across 54 Vbeta and 13 Jbeta. TCRdb passed the immunoSEQ multiplex PCR reads through MiXCR, listing each CDR3 protein once. This sample carries approximately 210,000 distinct CDR3 sequences, about 94% of them seen once, and the ten largest clones take about 0.14%. The authors negatively isolated CD8+ and CD4+ T cells and FACS-enriched TEMRA cells. Regarding this clonotype: The antigen remains unidentified.

Study outcomes and limitations: In Susac syndrome, CD4+ T cell repertoires lacked any clonal expansion.

The sample taken for sequencing was CD4+ T cells from PBMCs. The TCR sequence derives from a human donor with Susac syndrome.

The DNA of the CDR3 is TGTGCCAGTAGTCAACTTACTAGCGGGGGTTCCTACGAGCAGTACTTC. This sequence encodes CASSQLTSGGSYEQYF. J is TRBJ2-7 and V is TRBV19, with 11 bases aligning to TRBD2. V gave up 5 bases and J gave up 1 base; unmatched junction bases: 7. This CDR3 comprises 16 residues. The germline V gene has CDR1 LNHDA and CDR2 SQIVND (reference sequence).